This section outlines one TCR beta chain sequence together with its context. Its antigen remains undetermined. Base qualities are missing; no much larger clone stands one base away. TCRbeta CDR3 regions were amplified from genomic DNA by means of the immunoSEQ Assay, a bias-controlled multiplex PCR. Concerning the study's data processing: Within the assay, amplification of reference gene primers was used to estimate how many nucleated cells each sample contained. To quantify the absolute abundance of each unique TCRbeta CDR3 rearrangement, sequence reads were collapsed and filtered. Productive Simpson clonality was computed per sample as the square root of Simpson's diversity index over productive rearrangements. TCRdb retrieved this table from immuneACCESS and kept in-frame rearrangements only. Not all clones are present; in checked studies, unresolved V genes account for under half, and no reason is known for the remainder. That table furnishes V, J and clone size, whereas the DNA furnished D and trimming. The sample data list roughly 240,000 clones, and 65% to 90% of these were observed just once. The ten top clones hold approximately 8.2% of the sample.

This entry comes from a study of blood T cell repertoires in COVID-19 (dated by TCRdb to the early 2020s). At the level of the whole study: Collaborator samples came from the United States, Italy and Spain and covered acute and convalescent phases of COVID-19. The prospective study material was composed of cDNA or gDNA derived from T cells, B-cell-depleted T cells, or PBMCs. The dataset comprised deeply sampled blood TCRbeta repertoires from subjects exposed to, actively infected with, or recovered from COVID-19. The repertoires were released in a freely available public database intended as a resource for research on the immune response to SARS-CoV-2. The samples were drawn from the first 160 participants of the ongoing ImmuneRACE study and from 1,254 subjects provided by 6 global collaborators. A de-identified subject ID, COVID-19 status, age in years and sex were almost always included in the sample metadata. Where available, HLA class I and class II types were obtained from metadata supplied by the sample provider rather than from assay-based typing. The full study reports these points: Clinical and demographic metadata were provided uncurated, with the amount varying by source and participant.

According to the germline V gene, CDR1 reads SGHVS and CDR2 reads FQNEAQ. Relative to germline, V is missing 5 bases and J is missing 0 bases, with 3 bases of the junction outside any gene match. The CDR3 starts with the cysteine, ends with the phenylalanine, and has 15 residues. Only CDR3 DNA remains: 45 bases, in frame from the first base. Enrolling through a virtual design, the prospective study's participants ranged in age from roughly 18 to 95 years and lived across about two dozen United States geographic areas. In the prospective study, cohorts were assigned on the basis of participant-reported clinical history obtained from a screening survey and a study questionnaire. Each participant in the prospective study had whole blood, serum and a nasopharyngeal or oropharyngeal swab collected by mobile phlebotomists. Over a 2-month period, participants in the prospective study had the option of providing additional blood draws and questionnaires. Before DNA extraction, prospective study blood samples were shipped either frozen or at room temperature.

The sequenced sample consisted of PBMCs or T cells enriched from blood (not recorded which). The TCR comes from a woman aged 50 to 60 with acute COVID-19. The rearrangement combines TRBV7-8 with TRBJ2-3, with 9 bases aligning to TRBD1. The nucleotide sequence is TGTGCCAGCAGCCCACAGGGGGCAAGCACAGATACGCAGTATTTT. Translated, this gives CASSPQGASTDTQYF.